The 27 T cell receptor beta chains below were found in one sample sequenced in a study of shared clonotypes between healthy human individuals. Profiled with immunoSEQ multiplex PCR; TCRdb holds only in-frame clones, not every one. The sample lists hundreds of thousands of clones; 55% to 75% were seen once. Sequenced sample: memory CD4+ T cells sorted from blood. Subset of the sample: CD45RA-negative fraction. The origin of the receptors is a woman aged 30 to 39 in good health.

This clone came up once. The CDR3 bases are TGTGCCAGCAGTTTATCGGTGAGTTCTCAGCCCCAGCATTTT. It is translated as CASSLSVSSQPQHF. The chain is built from TRBV27 and TRBJ1-5; D ambiguous. V lost 0 bases to trimming and J lost 6 bases, with 9 bases between them. CDR1 is MNHEY and CDR2 is SMNVEV in the germline V gene (reference sequence). CDR3 length: 14 residues.

The gene calls are TRBV7-6 and TRBJ1-1; D is unclear. Germline V gene sequence: CDR1 SGHVS, CDR2 FNYEAQ. Deletions cut 0 bases from V and 11 bases from J, with 19 bases between. The CDR3 is 15 amino acids. The CDR3 loop is CASSLAHTGGGTAFF. The CDR3 DNA reads TGTGCCAGCAGCTTAGCGCACACCGGCGGAGGTACGGCTTTCTTT.

Comments on this clone: In the same sample, other DNA sequences code for this CDR3. The chain links TRBV2 to TRBJ1-1, with D maybe TRBD1 (5 bases). CDR3 length: 14 residues. Trimming pared 3 bases from V and 1 base from J, leaving 9 bases between. CDR1 and CDR2 (germline): SNHLY, FYNNEI. The CDR3, as DNA: TGTGCCAGCAGTGATCAGGGCTCGAACACTGAAGCTTTCTTT. This codes for CASSDQGSNTEAFF. The variable domain in full, completed from reference TRBV2 and TRBJ1-1, reads EPEVTQTPSHQVTQMGQEVILRCVPISNHLYFYWYRQILGQKVEFLVSFYNNEISEKSEIFDDQFSVERPDGSNFTLKIRSTKLEDSAMYFCASSDQGSNTEAFFGQGTRLTVV.

The chain couples TRBV19 to TRBJ2-1; no firm D call. Deletions cut 5 bases from V and 2 bases from J, with 13 bases between. Germline values: CDR1 LNHDA, CDR2 SQIVND (reference sequence). The CDR3 contains 15 residues. CDR3 in amino acids: CASSPRLGPYNEQFF. The CDR3 coding sequence is TGTGCCAGTAGTCCCCGGTTAGGGCCCTACAATGAGCAGTTCTTC.

The chain combines TRBV10-2 with TRBJ2-3; a weak D match, TRBD2 (6 bases). The CDR3 covers 15 residues. V lost 2 bases, J lost 5 bases, and 14 bases lay in between. Germline V gives CDR1 WSHSY, CDR2 SAAADI. CDR3 region: CASSEGAGLVDTQYF. Written as DNA, the CDR3 is TGCGCCAGCAGTGAGGGAGCGGGTCTCGTAGATACGCAGTATTTT.

This clone was seen a single time. The chain links TRBV28 to TRBJ1-3; no definite D call. Germline-derived CDR1 and CDR2 are MDHEN and SYDVKM. V lost 1 base and J 2 bases, leaving 9 bases between the germline ends. The CDR3 spans 15 residues. The CDR3, as DNA: TGTGCCAGCAGTTTATATCCACTGACTGGAAACACCATATATTTT. Translation gives CASSLYPLTGNTIYF.

V and J are TRBV28 and TRBJ2-2; 8 bases are shared with TRBD1. V shed 8 bases, J shed 3 bases, and the junction held 8 bases outside the gene matches. This CDR3 is built from 15 residues. Germline CDR1 MDHEN, CDR2 SYDVKM. CDR3 DNA sequence: TGTGCCAGCCGTAAGAGGACAGGGCACACCGGGGAGCTGTTTTTT. This codes for CASRKRTGHTGELFF.

The chain carries TRBV18 and TRBJ2-3; 14 bases map to TRBD2. The CDR3 extends over 19 amino acids. The V segment lost 6 bases and the J segment 0 bases; nucleotides outside the gene matches: 11. Germline CDR1 reads KGHSH; CDR2 reads LQKENI. The CDR3: CASSTATSGRAGSTDTQYF. Here the CDR3 DNA reads TGTGCCAGCTCGACCGCGACTAGCGGGAGGGCGGGGAGCACAGATACGCAGTATTTT.

J is TRBJ2-7 and V is TRBV30; possible D gene TRBD1, 6 bases. Germline assignment: CDR1 GTSNPN and CDR2 SVGIG (reference sequence). The ends were cut back, 5 bases at V and 3 bases at J, with 11 bases in the middle. The CDR3 is made up of 12 amino acids. The CDR3 reads CAWGQSSYEQYF. The DNA of the CDR3 is TGTGCCTGGGGACAGTCCAGCTACGAGCAGTACTTC.

The sample holds one count of this clone. The chain uses TRBV5-5 and TRBJ2-7; 7 bases map to TRBD1. V was pared by 0 bases and J by 5 bases, with 5 bases of the junction left unmatched. Germline-derived CDR1 and CDR2 are SGHKS and YYEKEE (reference sequence). The CDR3 is 14 residues long. Here the CDR3 reads CASSLATGDDEQYF. The CDR3 bases are TGTGCCAGCAGCTTGGCCACAGGGGATGACGAGCAGTACTTC.

This clone was found a few times. The chain is built from TRBV11-3 and TRBJ2-3; no definite D call. Deletions cut 5 bases from V and 0 bases from J, with 12 bases between. CDR3 length equals 15 residues. Germline CDR1 reads SGHNT; CDR2 reads YENEEA. CDR3 amino acids: CASSPDGDSTDTQYF. CDR3 nucleotide sequence: TGTGCCAGCAGCCCGGACGGAGACAGCACAGATACGCAGTATTTT.

This clone was seen once. This sequence joins TRBV18 and TRBJ2-6; tentatively, D is TRBD1 (6 bases). V was clipped by 2 bases and J by 0 bases, with 17 bases between them. Germline V lookup: CDR1 KGHSH, CDR2 LQKENI. The length of the CDR3 is 19 residues. The CDR3: CASSPNLYRGGSGANVLTF. CDR3 DNA: TGTGCCAGCTCACCAAATCTCTATCGAGGGGGCTCTGGGGCCAACGTCCTGACTTTC.

This clone was observed a single time. The rearrangement joins TRBV7-2 to TRBJ2-7; TRBD1 matches at 10 bases. There are 15 residues in the CDR3. From germline, CDR1 is SGHTA and CDR2 FQGNSA. V lost 5 bases, J lost 2 bases, and 6 bases stayed unmatched. The CDR3 here is CASSQVGTGAYEQYF. CDR3 coding DNA: TGTGCCAGCAGCCAAGTCGGGACAGGGGCCTACGAGCAGTACTTC.

To note about this clone: This may arise from a read error, as a much more abundant clone is one base away. Other nucleotide sequences in the sample specify the same CDR3. The chain uses TRBV19 and TRBJ1-1; a weak D match, TRBD1 (5 bases). Germline V gene lookup returns CDR1 LNHDA and CDR2 SQIVND (reference sequence). The CDR3 contains 14 residues. V shed 3 bases and J shed 0 bases, with 8 bases lying between them. CDR3 sequence (DNA): TGTGCCAGTAGTATCGAGGGGTTGAACACTGAAGCTTTCTTT. Translating gives CASSIEGLNTEAFF.

V is TRBV29-1 and J is TRBJ2-2; no definite D call. Germline V gene data show CDR1 as SQVTM and CDR2 as ANQGSEA. The CDR3 covers 12 residues. V lost 8 bases and J lost 6, with 13 bases in between. In nucleotides, the CDR3 is TGCAGCATCCTATCTAATCCCGGGGAGCTGTTTTTT. It translates to CSILSNPGELFF.

In regard to this clone: Distinct nucleotide sequences in the sample also encode this CDR3. This chain joins TRBV4-2 and TRBJ2-3, with 12 bases aligning to TRBD2. J lost 4 bases, V lost 0 bases, and 5 bases had no gene match. The CDR3 extends over 17 amino acids. CDR1 and CDR2 (germline): LGHNA, YNFKEQ. CDR3 bases: TGTGCCAGCAGCCAAGATCCCCTAGCGGGAGGGCCAGATACGCAGTATTTT. Its protein product is CASSQDPLAGGPDTQYF.

V is TRBV5-1 and J is TRBJ1-1; 8 nucleotides match TRBD1. The CDR3 totals 15 residues. Germline V gene data show CDR1 as SGHRS and CDR2 as YFSETQ. V was clipped by 5 bases and J by 1 base; unmatched bases: 7. The CDR3 sequence: CASSFADRGNTEAFF. The CDR3 DNA reads as TGCGCCAGCAGTTTTGCTGACAGGGGGAACACTGAAGCTTTCTTT.

The chain joins TRBV7-2 to TRBJ1-4, with 7 bases matching TRBD1. J lost 8 bases, V lost 3 bases, and 6 bases had no gene match. This CDR3 region has 14 residues. CDR1 and CDR2 (germline): SGHTA, FQGNSA. DNA for the CDR3: TGTGCCAGCAGCTTCGCAGGGGGTTGGGAAAAACTGTTTTTT. Encoded protein: CASSFAGGWEKLFF.

In regard to this clone: Compared with germline, one end of the junction differs, possibly owing to a read error. This rearrangement joins TRBV19 to TRBJ1-1, with 7 positions matching TRBD1. Germline CDR1 is LNHDA and CDR2 is SQIVND (reference sequence). The CDR3 totals 14 residues. CDR3 protein: CASSTRRGLRPDYF. CDR3 in DNA: TGTGCCAGTAGTACCCGGAGGGGGCTCAGACCTGATTACTTT. Full variable domain (missing parts from reference TRBV19 and TRBJ1-1): DGGITQSPKYLFRKEGQNVTLSCEQNLNHDAMYWYRQDPGQGLRLIYYSQIVNDFQKGDIAEGYSVSREKKESFPLTVTSAQKNPTAFYLCASSTRRGLRPDYFGQGTRLTVV.

The gene calls are TRBV25-1 and TRBJ2-2; D is perhaps TRBD1 (6 bases). Germline V CDR1 and CDR2: MGHDK, SYGVNS. The V gene lost 4 bases and the J gene lost 4 bases, with 16 bases spanning the gap. The CDR3 covers 16 residues. The CDR3 DNA reads as TGTGCCAGCAGTGGAACTGGACAGTCGGGCACCGGGGAGCTGTTTTTT. Protein sequence: CASSGTGQSGTGELFF.

This chain uses TRBV5-4 with TRBJ2-5, with 7 bases fitting TRBD1. The CDR3 has 13 amino acids. The J segment lost 5 bases and the V segment lost 2 bases, leaving 3 bases of the junction unmatched. Germline CDR1 SGHNT, CDR2 YYREEE (reference sequence). CDR3 sequence reads: CASSFQDRETQYF. CDR3 DNA sequence: TGTGCCAGCAGCTTCCAGGACAGGGAGACCCAGTACTTC.

This rearrangement joins TRBV2 to TRBJ1-5; D ambiguous. The germline V and J ends were trimmed by 8 bases and 0 bases, with 14 bases remaining between them. The CDR3 consists of 15 residues. The germline CDR1 and CDR2 sequences are SNHLY and FYNNEI. CDR3 region: CASSPNSYSNQPQHF. In DNA form, the CDR3 reads TGTGCCAGCTCACCCAACTCCTATAGCAATCAGCCCCAGCATTTT. Looking up the rest from reference TRBV2 and TRBJ1-5 gives the full variable domain: EPEVTQTPSHQVTQMGQEVILRCVPISNHLYFYWYRQILGQKVEFLVSFYNNEISEKSEIFDDQFSVERPDGSNFTLKIRSTKLEDSAMYFCASSPNSYSNQPQHFGDGTRLSIL.

A single count supports this clone. The rearrangement links TRBV18 to TRBJ2-7; no reliable D call. V was trimmed by 3 bases and J by 4 bases, leaving 13 bases between them. Germline V gene data show CDR1 as KGHSH and CDR2 as LQKENI. The CDR3 is made up of 14 amino acids. CDR3 nucleotides: TGTGCCAGCTCACCTCAGCAGGCCGGGTACGAGCAGTACTTC. This codes for CASSPQQAGYEQYF.

This clone was counted only a few times. The rearrangement uses TRBV7-2 and TRBJ2-7; D is uncertain. This CDR3 contains 17 residues. V was shortened by 5 bases and J by 0 bases, with 20 bases between the two germline ends. The germline gives CDR1 SGHTA, CDR2 FQGNSA. The CDR3: CASSKNNSGQRSYEQYF. Written as DNA, the CDR3 is TGTGCCAGCAGCAAAAACAACAGTGGCCAACGCTCCTACGAGCAGTACTTC.

This chain joins TRBV27 and TRBJ2-7; 8 positions agree with TRBD2. This CDR3 has 14 amino acids. Trimming removed 6 bases from V and 5 bases from J; junction bases left unmatched: 9. The germline V gene has CDR1 MNHEY and CDR2 SMNVEV (reference sequence). The CDR3 sequence is CASSVGLASNEQYF. The CDR3 DNA reads TGTGCCAGCAGCGTCGGACTAGCCTCGAACGAGCAGTACTTC.

This chain joins TRBV5-1 and TRBJ2-7; 9 positions agree with TRBD1. The CDR3 extends over 14 amino acids. The V segment lost 4 bases and the J segment 2 bases; nucleotides outside the gene matches: 4. Germline CDR1 and CDR2: SGHRS and YFSETQ. CDR3: CASSTRDRAYEQYF. CDR3 sequence (DNA): TGCGCCAGCAGCACCCGGGACAGGGCCTACGAGCAGTACTTC.

The chain combines TRBV27 with TRBJ2-7, with 12 positions matching TRBD2. CDR1 and CDR2 (germline): MNHEY, SMNVEV (reference sequence). With V trimmed by 4 bases and J by 3 bases, 4 bases remained unmatched. There are 15 residues in the CDR3. DNA for the CDR3: TGTGCCAGCAGTTCGGGACTAGCGGGCTACTACGAGCAGTACTTC. It translates to CASSSGLAGYYEQYF.